This T cell receptor beta chain was sequenced during a study of shared clonotypes between healthy human individuals (dated by TCRdb to the early 2020s). At the level of the whole study: The cohort included a few men and two women between 18 and 49 years of age. For each donor, CD4 naive and CD4 memory were each given three plates, CD8 naive was given two plates, and CD8 memory was given one plate. To estimate repertoire size and how much clonotype sharing occurs between individuals, the study deeply sequenced the blood TCR repertoires of several healthy adults. To increase sequencing depth and limit assay-specific biases, TCR repertoire library preparation and sequencing were carried out by different laboratories using diverse techniques. Per donor, leukapheresis produced somewhere between about 0.94 and 10 billion PBMCs. Broad study findings and their caveats: Rarefaction of sorted-subset datasets indicated incomplete sequencing despite the large sequencing depth. Naive subsets generally had larger estimated clonotype richness than memory subsets did. Based on pairwise subsampling, the degree of clonotype sharing among donors was expected to be affected by sequencing depth. Sampling was limited to blood, and TCR repertoires in tissue likely differ from TCR repertoires in blood. Clonotypes shared by all four sorted-subset donors showed higher generation probabilities than non-shared clonotypes. When several donors were compared, the shared fraction of clonotypes was about 5.2% for naive CD4, about 4% for naive CD8, 2.3% for memory CD4, and 0.4% for memory CD8. Because the study included a small number of donors, the genetic and exposure-history diversity represented was limited.

Points on this clone: The clone's antigen remains unknown. Base quality data are lacking; no much larger clone is found one base away.

Using the deep immunoSEQ assay, TCR CDR3 regions were amplified from genomic DNA by multiplex PCR. For each cell subset, the extracted genomic DNA was distributed evenly across all wells of several immunoSEQ 96-well plates, and each plate served as one replicate. For sorted subsets, about 200 ng genomic DNA, equal to tens of thousands of T cell genomes, was loaded into each replicate PCR. Purified libraries were measured with a Qubit 3.0 fluorometer, size-checked on a Bioanalyzer 2100, and measured again with the KAPA Library Quantification kit. A separate single-read 150-cycle Illumina NextSeq 550 flow cell was used to sequence each immunoSEQ 96-well plate. The paper's processing steps were these. The immunoSEQ output contained only junctional sequences without quality scores, so filtering could not match that applied to full-length reads. To assign V/J genes and CDR3, sequences were annotated using PyIR, a Python wrapper for IgBLAST v1.9, with IMGT germline references. Reads were filtered out if the reads had weak V/J assignments (E-value above 1e-6), no CDR3, stop codons, out-of-frame junctions, or ambiguous translated residues. V3J clonotypes were defined as sequences sharing an identical inferred V gene, J gene, and CDR3 amino acid sequence. The percentage overlap between two repertoires was calculated by dividing the number of shared unique clonotypes by the size of the smaller repertoire. Richness of each repertoire was evaluated using RTK rarefaction, the Chao1 estimator, and Recon v2.1 estimates of unobserved clonotypes. OLGA was used to compute generation probabilities for all TCRbeta clonotypes that the gDNA method yielded from a handful of donors. This immuneACCESS table, as held by TCRdb, lists in-frame sequences with V and J called but not all clones. Of the missing ones, under half trace to an unresolved V gene in checked studies; the others have no known cause. V and J calls and clone size are copied from that table; D and trimming were computed from the DNA. The sample table lists 2 million to 2.5 million clones, over 85% of them with a count of one. Together, the top ten hold around 0.4% of the sample.

Healthy HIV-negative adults with no recently reported acute infections or vaccinations were included as donors. Every donor was a Caucasian adult residing in Nashville, Tennessee, USA. Magnetic negative selection was used to enrich CD4+ T cells, after which naive cells were positively selected on CD45RA and the negative fraction became the memory subset. Blood was collected by leukapheresis, and PBMCs were isolated by Ficoll-Histopaque density gradient centrifugation and then cryopreserved in liquid nitrogen vapor phase. Purity and quantity of every magnetically sorted T cell population were checked by analytical flow cytometry. Each sorted fraction had its genomic DNA isolated and then quantified by UV absorbance on a Nanodrop 2000c. V is trimmed back by 5 bases and J by 5 bases, and the junction contains 10 bases that no gene match accounts for. The cysteine opens and the phenylalanine closes a CDR3 of 16 amino acids. Only the CDR3 portion is preserved as DNA: 48 bases, with reading frame beginning at the first base. In the germline V gene (reference sequence), CDR1 corresponds to LNHDA and CDR2 to SQIVND.

The sequence derives from a young man in good health. Some clones in this sample may be carry-over from other donors' samples. The material sequenced was naive CD4+ T cells from PBMCs. The sample's cell subset or site label, in plain terms: CD45RA+ positively selected. The sequence joins TRBV19 to TRBJ2-5; TRBD2 fits 11 bases in the junction. The CDR3 loop reads CASSLPGASGRETQYF. The nucleotides are TGTGCCAGTAGTCTCCCCGGGGCTAGCGGGAGGGAGACCCAGTACTTC.